This TCR beta chain is drawn from a study of blood T cell repertoires in COVID-19 (dated by TCRdb to 2020 to 2021). Regarding the research as a whole: Samples from collaborators originated in the United States, Italy and Spain and spanned both the acute and convalescent phases of COVID-19. The material from the prospective study consisted of cDNA or gDNA derived from T cells, B-cell-depleted T cells, or PBMCs. The dataset comprised deeply sampled blood TCRbeta repertoires from subjects exposed to, actively infected with, or recovered from COVID-19. The repertoires were made available in a free public database intended to serve as a resource for research on the immune response to SARS-CoV-2. Samples came from the ongoing ImmuneRACE study (first 160 participants) plus 1,254 subjects from 6 global collaborators. The sample metadata nearly always contained a de-identified subject ID, COVID-19 status, age in years and sex. Where available, HLA class I and class II types were taken from metadata supplied by the sample provider and were not determined by assay-based typing.

Participants in the prospective study were enrolled through a virtual design, were aged roughly 18 to 100 years, and lived in about two dozen United States geographic areas. Cohort assignment in the prospective study relied on participant-reported clinical history from a screening survey and a study questionnaire. Each participant in the prospective study had whole blood, serum and a nasopharyngeal or oropharyngeal swab collected by mobile phlebotomists. Over a roughly 2-month period, participants in the prospective study had the option of providing additional blood draws and questionnaires. Before DNA extraction, blood samples from the prospective study were shipped at room temperature or frozen. Comments on this clone: Which antigen it targets is not known. Qualities for individual bases were not recorded, and no much larger clone is one base off.

The germline ends are 12 bases apart after V is trimmed by 7 bases and J by 7 bases. The CDR3 measures 12 amino acids from cysteine to phenylalanine. Only the CDR3 DNA is retained, 36 bases long and in frame from the first base. CDR1 is given as KGHDR and CDR2 as SFDVKD, both from the germline V gene. TCRbeta CDR3 regions were amplified from genomic DNA using the immunoSEQ Assay, a bias-controlled multiplex PCR. The source study handled its data this way. The number of nucleated cells in each sample was estimated from the amplification of reference gene primers within the assay. To quantify the absolute abundance of each unique TCRbeta CDR3 rearrangement, sequence reads were collapsed and filtered. Productive Simpson clonality was computed per sample as the square root of Simpson's diversity index over productive rearrangements. TCRdb obtained this table from immuneACCESS and retained in-frame rearrangements with V and J assigned. These tables miss some clones; where compared with another copy, unresolved V genes account for less than half of the shortfall, and the remainder is unexplained. The V and J calls and clone size were taken over from that table, and D and trimming were inferred from the DNA. This sample is represented by roughly 300,000 clones; roughly 90% of them were singletons. Clones ranked in the top ten supply 2.3% of the sample.

What the research found in general, with its limitations: The quantity of clinical and demographic metadata differed by source and by participant and was supplied without curation.

The receptor was isolated from a middle-aged woman with acute COVID-19. This receptor chain uses TRBV24-1 and TRBJ1-2; the D segment could be TRBD1, given 5 matching bases. The specimen sequenced was PBMCs or T cells enriched from blood (not recorded which). Here is the DNA: TGTGCCACCAGCGGGGGAGTGGGTGGCTACACCTTC. This is translated as CATSGGVGGYTF.